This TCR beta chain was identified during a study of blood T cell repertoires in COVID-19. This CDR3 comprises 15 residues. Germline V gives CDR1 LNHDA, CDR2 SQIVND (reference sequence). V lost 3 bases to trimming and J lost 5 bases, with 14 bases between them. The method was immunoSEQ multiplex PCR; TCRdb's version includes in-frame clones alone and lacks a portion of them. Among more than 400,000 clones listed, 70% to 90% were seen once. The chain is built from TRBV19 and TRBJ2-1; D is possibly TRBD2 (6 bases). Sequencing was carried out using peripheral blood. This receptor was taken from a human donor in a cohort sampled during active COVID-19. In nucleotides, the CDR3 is TGTGCCAGTAGTATTGAGCGGGTTGGAAACAATGAGCAGTTCTTC. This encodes CASSIERVGNNEQFF.